Shown below are 15 T cell receptor beta chains from a single sample sequenced in a study of identical twins. TCRdb called the 5' RACE reads again in MiXCR, with one record for every CDR3 protein. Of 410,000 or so distinct CDR3 sequences in the sample, less than 20% were seen once. The sequenced sample consisted of naive T cells sorted from blood. The origin of the receptors is a man in his fifties or sixties in good health.

This clonotype was observed a few times. The junction and the germline gene differ at one end; a read error may be behind it. CDR3 residues: CATQRTGGLLPIF. The CDR3 DNA reads TGTGCCACCCAAAGAACGGGGGGGCTACTTCCGATCTTC. This chain connects TRBV6-1 to TRBJ2-1; 8 bases fit TRBD2. The CDR3 consists of 13 residues. Germline CDR1 reads MNHNS; CDR2 reads SASEGT.

Only a few counts were recorded for this clonotype. This rearrangement joins TRBV5-6 to TRBJ1-1; TRBD1 might be the D (5 bases). Per the germline V gene, CDR1 is SGHDT and CDR2 is YYEEEE. This CDR3 has 12 amino acids. V was shortened by 2 bases and J by 6 bases, with 8 bases between the two germline ends. CDR3 sequence (DNA): TGTGCCAGCAGCTTTGCAGGGCCTGAAGCTTTCTTT. It codes for CASSFAGPEAFF. Using reference TRBV5-6 and TRBJ1-1 for the parts outside the CDR3, the full variable domain is DAGVTQSPTHLIKTRGQQVTLRCSPKSGHDTVSWYQQALGQGPQFIFQYYEEEERQRGNFPDRFSGHQFPNYSSELNVNALLLGDSALYLCASSFAGPEAFFGQGTRLTVV.

The rearrangement links TRBV6-5 to TRBJ1-3, with a tentative D call TRBD1 (5 bases). The CDR3 is 18 residues long. The germline CDR1 and CDR2 sequences are MNHEY and SVGAGI. Trimming cost V 0 bases and J 0 bases, with 15 bases left between them. The CDR3 protein is CASSYSDGTGTSGNTIYF. The DNA for the CDR3 is TGTGCCAGCAGTTACTCCGATGGGACGGGCACCTCTGGAAACACCATATATTTT.

This clonotype was seen a handful of times. The rearrangement links TRBV13 to TRBJ2-3, with D maybe TRBD2 (7 bases). Germline V lookup: CDR1 PRHDT, CDR2 FYEKMQ (reference sequence). V was cut by 2 bases and J by 4 bases, with 16 bases left in between. The CDR3 covers 16 residues. The CDR3 is CASSLRRGGAADTQYF. CDR3 DNA: TGTGCCAGCAGCTTACGTCGAGGGGGGGCCGCAGATACGCAGTATTTT.

CDR3 loop: CASSQGVYATHYEQYF. Here the CDR3 DNA reads TGTGCCAGCAGTCAAGGGGTTTACGCCACCCACTACGAGCAGTACTTC. V is TRBV12-3 or TRBV12-4 and J is TRBJ2-7, with D possibly being TRBD1 (5 bases). CDR3 length equals 16 residues. V gave up 5 bases and J gave up 3 bases, with 20 bases separating them.

The chain carries TRBV5-5 and TRBJ1-4; D uncertain. Trimming pared 4 bases from V and 7 bases from J, leaving 20 bases between. The CDR3 has 16 amino acids. Looked up from germline, CDR1 is SGHKS and CDR2 is YYEKEE (reference sequence). This CDR3 reads CASSRSTVESGEKLFF. DNA for the CDR3: TGTGCCAGCAGCAGATCAACCGTCGAGTCTGGTGAAAAACTGTTTTTT.

CDR3 loop: CSANTGMDTEAFF. The DNA of the CDR3 is TGCAGTGCTAATACAGGGATGGACACTGAAGCTTTCTTT. This chain connects TRBV20-1 to TRBJ1-1; D is perhaps TRBD1 (6 bases). Trimming stripped 4 bases from V and 3 bases from J, with 12 bases between. Germline CDR1 and CDR2: DFQATT and SNEGSKA (reference sequence). This CDR3 contains 13 residues.

This clonotype was counted a single time. The chain couples TRBV12-3 or TRBV12-4 to TRBJ2-7, with 7 bases identical to TRBD1. CDR3 length: 14 amino acids. The V segment lost 6 bases and the J segment 2 bases; nucleotides outside the gene matches: 7. This CDR3 is CASRATGTAYEQYF. In DNA, the CDR3 is TGTGCCAGCAGAGCGACCGGGACAGCCTACGAGCAGTACTTC.

A few counts support this clonotype. The chain recombines TRBV7-9 with TRBJ2-1; D gene unclear. The CDR3 length is 14 residues. Trimming cost V 1 base and J 4 bases, with 8 bases left between them. Germline V gives CDR1 SEHNR, CDR2 FQNEAQ (reference sequence). The CDR3 sequence: CASSLGAKYNEQFF. The CDR3, as DNA: TGTGCCAGCAGCTTAGGGGCTAAATACAATGAGCAGTTCTTC.

This clonotype was seen repeatedly, ten times or more. The V gene is TRBV12-3 or TRBV12-4, the J gene TRBJ1-1; D is unresolved. CDR3 length: 15 residues. Trimming took 7 bases from V and 1 from J, leaving 16 bases between them. The CDR3 DNA reads TGTGCCAGCACAAATCGGCCGGGCCGGAACACTGAAGCTTTCTTT. Encoded protein: CASTNRPGRNTEAFF.

This clonotype was seen a few times. This sequence joins TRBV20-1 and TRBJ1-1, with D uncertain. The germline V and J ends were trimmed by 6 bases and 6 bases, with 11 bases remaining between them. The CDR3 loop spans 11 amino acids. CDR1 and CDR2 from the germline V gene are DFQATT and SNEGSKA (reference sequence). CDR3 in amino acids: CSASDGPEAFF. CDR3 nucleotides: TGCAGTGCATCCGACGGGCCTGAAGCTTTCTTT.

This clonotype was counted ten times or more. This chain links TRBV5-1 with TRBJ1-4; D may be TRBD1 (5 bases). Per the germline V gene, CDR1 is SGHRS and CDR2 is YFSETQ. The CDR3 spans 16 residues. Trimming cost V 4 bases and J 3 bases, with 16 bases left between them. As DNA, the CDR3 is TGCGCCAGCAGCGGACCAGAGGGGCAGGCTAATGAAAAACTGTTTTTT. This sequence encodes CASSGPEGQANEKLFF.

This clonotype was seen repeatedly, ten times or more. The chain links TRBV7-9 to TRBJ2-7; TRBD1 matches at 7 bases. This CDR3 is built from 12 residues. Losses at the gene ends were 5 bases for V and 7 bases for J; bases not matched to a gene: 5. Germline lookup yields CDR1 SEHNR and CDR2 FQNEAQ (reference sequence). The CDR3 nucleotides are TGTGCCAGCAGCCGACAGGGACAAGAGCAGTACTTC. Translation gives CASSRQGQEQYF. Based on the CDR3 plus reference TRBV7-9 and TRBJ2-7, the full variable domain is DTGVSQNPRHKITKRGQNVTFRCDPISEHNRLYWYRQTLGQGPEFLTYFQNEAQLEKSRLLSDRFSAERPKGSFSTLEIQRTEQGDSAMYLCASSRQGQEQYFGPGTRLTVT.

This clonotype has only one observation. The chain couples TRBV18 to TRBJ2-1, with 7 positions matching TRBD1. This CDR3 comprises 15 residues. CDR1 is KGHSH and CDR2 is LQKENI in the germline V gene. With V trimmed by 2 bases and J by 5 bases, 6 bases remained unmatched. CDR3 sequence reads: CASSPGSGGDNEQFF. In nucleotides, the CDR3 is TGTGCCAGCTCACCAGGATCAGGGGGAGACAATGAGCAGTTCTTC.

The chain recombines TRBV12-3 or TRBV12-4 with TRBJ1-2, with D possibly matching TRBD1 (5 bases). The V end lost 6 bases, the J end lost 3 bases, and 11 bases lay between the germline ends. There are 13 residues in the CDR3. The CDR3 here is CASSSGTYYGYTF. Written as DNA, the CDR3 is TGTGCCAGCAGCTCCGGGACGTACTATGGCTACACCTTC.